Following are 12 T cell receptor beta chains from one sample sequenced in a study of OX40 agonist ivuxolimab in advanced cancers. The data were produced by immunoSEQ multiplex PCR, yet TCRdb's version contains in-frame clones alone and is incomplete. Here the sample spans under 40,000 clones, around 83% being singletons. Specimen: CD4+ or CD8+ T cells sorted from blood, collected in a trial of the OX40 agonist ivuxolimab. The origin of the receptors is an adult with an advanced solid tumor such as melanoma, head and neck, liver or kidney cancer.

The V call is TRBV5-1, the J call TRBJ2-7, with D possibly being TRBD1 (5 bases). The CDR3 length is 15 residues. Germline CDR1 reads SGHRS; CDR2 reads YFSETQ. Trimming removed 0 bases at V and 1 base at J, with 11 bases between. CDR3 in DNA: TGCGCCAGCAGCTTGGGGTCAGGGCTATCCTACGAGCAGTACTTC. Encoded protein: CASSLGSGLSYEQYF. The full variable domain, its missing parts supplied by reference TRBV5-1 and TRBJ2-7, is KAGVTQTPRYLIKTRGQQVTLSCSPISGHRSVSWYQQTPGQGLQFLFEYFSETQRNKGNFPGRFSGRQFSNSRSEMNVSTLELGDSALYLCASSLGSGLSYEQYFGPGTRLTVT.

V gene TRBV7-9 combines with J gene TRBJ2-4; 8 bases are shared with TRBD2. Germline lookup yields CDR1 SEHNR and CDR2 FQNEAQ (reference sequence). Trimming at V came to 5 bases and at J to 8 bases, leaving 11 bases not matched to a gene. CDR3 length: 15 amino acids. CDR3 residues: CASSPAGLVGHIQYF. CDR3 in DNA: TGTGCCAGCAGCCCCGCGGGACTAGTGGGGCACATTCAGTACTTC.

V gene TRBV7-9 combines with J gene TRBJ2-7; 11 bases line up with TRBD1. CDR1 is SEHNR and CDR2 is FQNEAQ in the germline V gene (reference sequence). Germline trimming cut 5 bases from V and 1 base from J; bases unmatched to any gene: 4. The CDR3 sequence is 15 residues long. CDR3 residues: CASSARDRGSYEQYF. The CDR3 nucleotides are TGTGCCAGCAGCGCCCGGGACAGGGGGTCCTACGAGCAGTACTTC.

The count of this clone is one. This chain uses TRBV5-1 with TRBJ1-1; the D is unclear. CDR1 and CDR2 (germline): SGHRS, YFSETQ. This CDR3 is built from 14 residues. The germline V and J ends were trimmed by 1 base and 5 bases, with 12 bases remaining between them. For the CDR3, the DNA is TGCGCCAGCAGCTTGTCCGGGGTGAGGACTGAAGCTTTCTTT. Translating it yields CASSLSGVRTEAFF. The full variable domain, completed using reference TRBV5-1 and TRBJ1-1, is KAGVTQTPRYLIKTRGQQVTLSCSPISGHRSVSWYQQTPGQGLQFLFEYFSETQRNKGNFPGRFSGRQFSNSRSEMNVSTLELGDSALYLCASSLSGVRTEAFFGQGTRLTVV.

The rearrangement uses TRBV5-5 and TRBJ1-1, with 8 bases identical to TRBD1. The V gene's germline CDR1 is SGHKS and CDR2 YYEKEE (reference sequence). The V segment lost 2 bases and the J segment 2 bases; nucleotides outside the gene matches: 5. The CDR3 covers 15 residues. The DNA of the CDR3 is TGTGCCAGCAGCTTAGCCGGGACAGGAAACACTGAAGCTTTCTTT. Encoded protein: CASSLAGTGNTEAFF.

V gene TRBV29-1 combines with J gene TRBJ2-7, with TRBD1 matching over 7 bases. The CDR3 totals 13 residues. The germline V gene has CDR1 SQVTM and CDR2 ANQGSEA. After removal of 7 bases from V and 5 bases from J, the junction contained 11 bases not matched to a gene. The DNA for the CDR3 is TGCAGCGCGTCCGGGACAGCCTACCACGAGCAGTACTTC. Encoded protein: CSASGTAYHEQYF.

This chain joins TRBV11-3 and TRBJ2-7, with a weak D call TRBD2 (5 bases). The ends were cut back, 2 bases at V and 7 bases at J, with 21 bases in the middle. This CDR3 contains 16 residues. Germline V gene sequence: CDR1 SGHNT, CDR2 YENEEA. The CDR3: CASSLRPAAIGGEQYF. The CDR3 coding sequence is TGTGCCAGCAGCTTAAGACCAGCGGCGATTGGCGGTGAGCAGTACTTC.

This clone was seen only a few times. The J gene is TRBJ2-1, the V gene TRBV10-2, with D perhaps TRBD2 (6 bases). The V end lost 6 bases, the J end lost 5 bases, and 20 bases lay between the germline ends. Germline CDR1 reads WSHSY; CDR2 reads SAAADI. This CDR3 is 16 amino acids long. CDR3 protein: CASRPVTGTGHNEQFF. DNA of the CDR3: TGCGCCAGCAGGCCCGTAACCGGGACTGGCCACAATGAGCAGTTCTTC.

The chain is built from TRBV29-1 and TRBJ1-2; 8 bases fit TRBD1. J was trimmed by 7 bases and V by 0 bases; bases with no gene match: 4. The germline gives CDR1 SQVTM, CDR2 ANQGSEA. The CDR3 is 13 amino acids. The CDR3 spells CSVEETGGGGYTF. The CDR3 nucleotides read TGCAGCGTTGAAGAAACAGGGGGGGGTGGCTACACCTTC.

The V call is TRBV19, the J call TRBJ2-5; D possibly corresponds to TRBD2 (6 bases). CDR3 length equals 14 residues. The germline CDR1 and CDR2 sequences are LNHDA and SQIVND (reference sequence). The ends were cut back, 2 bases at V and 5 bases at J, with 12 bases in the middle. The CDR3 bases are TGTGCCAGTAGTATAACTCGCAGCGGGGAGACCCAGTACTTC. Translated, it gives CASSITRSGETQYF.

The V and J genes are TRBV9 and TRBJ2-5; TRBD2 aligns across 8 bases. CDR1 is SGDLS and CDR2 is YYNGEE in the germline V gene. J lost 5 bases, V lost 2 bases, and 8 bases had no gene match. The CDR3 runs to 15 residues. CDR3: CASSVYLGGGETQYF. The CDR3 DNA sequence: TGTGCCAGCAGCGTTTATCTCGGCGGGGGGGAGACCCAGTACTTC.

The chain uses TRBV5-8 and TRBJ1-6; D gene unclear. This CDR3 contains 15 residues. V lost 0 bases and J lost 7, with 11 bases in between. Germline CDR1 reads SGHTS; CDR2 reads YDEGEE. CDR3 sequence reads: CASSLEVFGNSPLHF. Here the CDR3 DNA reads TGTGCCAGCAGCTTGGAAGTGTTCGGAAATTCACCCCTCCACTTT. The entire variable domain, with the rest obtained from reference TRBV5-8 and TRBJ1-6, is as follows: EAGVTQSPTHLIKTRGQQATLRCSPISGHTSVYWYQQALGLGLQFLLWYDEGEERNRGNFPPRFSGRQFPNYSSELNVNALELEDSALYLCASSLEVFGNSPLHFGNGTRLTVT.